The rows below give T cell receptor beta chains drawn from one sample of a study of shared clonotypes between healthy human individuals. Repertoires were generated with immunoSEQ multiplex PCR, while TCRdb's copy carries only in-frame clones and drops some. The sample carries under 350,000 clones, around 87% recorded once. Sequencing was performed on memory CD8+ T cells sorted from blood. These receptors were collected from a man between 18 and 35 years old in good health. The CDR3 runs from the conserved cysteine through the conserved F or W. D genes are given only for firm matches. Clone size, where shown, is once, few, many, or a class for clones that have expanded.

TRBV29-1,TRBJ2-5,12,.,.,TGCAGCGTTGAAGGGCTAGCCGAGACCCAGTACTTC,CSVEGLAETQYF
TRBV7-9,TRBJ2-7,11,TRBD1,.,TGTGCCAGCAGCCAGACAGGGGGGCAGTACTTC,CASSQTGGQYF
TRBV27,TRBJ1-2,13,.,.,TGTGCCAGCAGTCCTGACGGTAACTATGGCTACACCTTC,CASSPDGNYGYTF
TRBV2,TRBJ2-7,13,.,.,TGTGCCAGCACATTGGCGGTAAACTACGAGCAGTACTTC,CASTLAVNYEQYF
TRBV14,TRBJ2-3,16,.,.,TGTGCCAGCAGCCAAGAATTTTCCCTTGCGGGAGATACGCAGTATTTT,CASSQEFSLAGDTQYF
TRBV11-2,TRBJ2-7,15,.,.,TGTGCCAGCAGCGAGCTGGGGCAGCTATCCTACGAGCAGTACTTC,CASSELGQLSYEQYF
TRBV15,TRBJ2-2,19,TRBD2,.,TGTGCCACCAGCAGAGGACTAGCGGCGACAAGATGGAACACCGGGGAGCTGTTTTTT,CATSRGLAATRWNTGELFF
TRBV2,TRBJ2-7,12,.,.,TGTGCCAGCAGTGAATACTTTTACGAGCAGTACTTC,CASSEYFYEQYF
TRBV6-5,TRBJ1-1,13,TRBD1,.,TGTGCCAGCAGTTACCCGGGACAGGGAAAAGCTTTCTTT,CASSYPGQGKAFF
TRBV7-8,TRBJ2-3,19,.,.,TGTGCCAGCAGCGAATTCGCAGGGGGAGGAGGTATAGACACAGATACGCAGTATTTT,CASSEFAGGGGIDTDTQYF
TRBV30,TRBJ2-1,17,TRBD2,few,TGTGCCTGGAGTGTAACCCTAGCGGGGCTCTCCTACAATGAGCAGTTCTTC,CAWSVTLAGLSYNEQFF
TRBV4-1,TRBJ2-2,14,.,.,TGCGCCAGCAGCCCCAACAGGGACACCGGGGAGCTGTTTTTT,CASSPNRDTGELFF
TRBV19,TRBJ1-2,16,TRBD1,.,TGTGCCAGTAAGAAAGTGGTGGACAGGGCAAACTATGGCTACACCTTC,CASKKVVDRANYGYTF
TRBV6-6,TRBJ1-2,15,.,many,TGTGCCAGCAGTTACTCAGAAACCTATCCACAGGGCTACACCTTC,CASSYSETYPQGYTF
TRBV27,TRBJ2-7,14,TRBD1,.,TGTGCCAGCAGCTCGACAGGGGGGTCCTACGAGCAGTACTTC,CASSSTGGSYEQYF
TRBV5-4,TRBJ2-7,17,TRBD2,.,TGTGCCAGCACGACTAGCGGGGGCCTCCTGAGCTCCTACGAGCAGTACTTC,CASTTSGGLLSSYEQYF
TRBV9,TRBJ2-5,13,.,.,TGTGCCAGCAGCACACTAGGGGAAGAGACCCAGTACTTC,CASSTLGEETQYF
TRBV9,TRBJ2-1,16,TRBD1,.,TGTGCCAGCAGCGTATATTCCGGGACAGGGGGCGGTGAGCAGTTCTTC,CASSVYSGTGGGEQFF
TRBV18,TRBJ2-1,15,.,.,TGTGCCAGCTTCTCGACATTCAGCTCCTACAATGAGCAGTTCTTC,CASFSTFSSYNEQFF
TRBV27,TRBJ1-4,14,TRBD1,many,TGTGCCAGCAGTCCGCAGGGACAGTATGAAAAACTGTTTTTT,CASSPQGQYEKLFF
TRBV7-9,TRBJ2-1,15,TRBD2,.,TGTGCCAGCAGCTTAGGACTAGCAGACTACAATGAGCAGTTCTTC,CASSLGLADYNEQFF
TRBV7-8,TRBJ2-1,13,.,.,TGTGCCAGCAGTCTGAGCTCCTACAATGAGCAGTTCTTC,CASSLSSYNEQFF
TRBV4-1,TRBJ2-1,17,TRBD2,.,TGCGCCAGCAGCCAAAGGGGAGCGGGAGGGGCCTACAATGAGCAGTTCTTC,CASSQRGAGGAYNEQFF
TRBV10-2,TRBJ2-7,13,.,.,TGCGCCAGCAGTGACCGGACATCCTACGAGCAGTACTTC,CASSDRTSYEQYF
TRBV11-2,TRBJ2-7,12,.,.,TGTGCCAGCAGCCCGTCCTTCCACGAGCAGTACTTC,CASSPSFHEQYF
TRBV5-1,TRBJ2-4,14,.,.,TGCGCCAGCAGCTTGGGGTATGTCCAAAACATTCAGTACTTC,CASSLGYVQNIQYF
TRBV5-6,TRBJ2-5,15,.,.,TGTGCCAGCAGCTTCTGGGACCCGGCCTCGGAGACCCAGTACTTC,CASSFWDPASETQYF
TRBV9,TRBJ2-3,14,.,.,TGTGCCAGCAGCGTAGTTGGAGTGGCAGATACGCAGTATTTT,CASSVVGVADTQYF
TRBV6-1,TRBJ2-5,15,TRBD2,.,TGTGCCAGCAGTATCTCTAGCGGGGGGGCAGGGACCCAGTACTTC,CASSISSGGAGTQYF
TRBV7-9,TRBJ2-1,14,.,.,TGTGCCAGCAGCTACTCTTTGAGCGGCGATGAGCAGTTCTTC,CASSYSLSGDEQFF
TRBV7-9,TRBJ2-1,12,TRBD2,.,TGTGCCAGCAGTCTAGCGGACAATGAGCAGTTCTTC,CASSLADNEQFF
TRBV13,TRBJ1-2,14,TRBD1,.,TGTGCCAGCAGCTTAAGACAGGGGGGATATGGCTACACCTTC,CASSLRQGGYGYTF
TRBV4-1,TRBJ2-6,18,TRBD1,.,TGCGCCAGCAGCCAGAGAGACAGGGCCCTCTCCGGGGCCAACGTCCTGACTTTC,CASSQRDRALSGANVLTF
TRBV28,TRBJ2-6,14,.,.,TGTGCCAGCAGTTTGGTGTCTGGGGCCAACGTCCTGACTTTC,CASSLVSGANVLTF
TRBV9,TRBJ2-7,14,TRBD1,.,TGTGCCAGCAGCGTCGGGACAGGGCGATACGAGCAGTACTTC,CASSVGTGRYEQYF
TRBV4-1,TRBJ2-7,14,.,.,TGCGCCAGCAGCCAAGCCCACAGCTCCTACGAGCAGTACTTC,CASSQAHSSYEQYF
TRBV11-2,TRBJ2-3,14,.,once,TGTGCCAGCAGTGTGGGGGGTGGGACAGATACGCAGTATTTT,CASSVGGGTDTQYF
TRBV6-9,TRBJ2-5,19,.,.,TGTGCCAGCAGTTATTCGAAGGGGTATTGCAACCTAGGAGAAGAGACCCAGTACTTC,CASSYSKGYCNLGEETQYF
TRBV7-9,TRBJ1-2,14,.,.,TGTGCCAGCAGCTTAGATCTAGTTCTCGATGGCTACACCTTC,CASSLDLVLDGYTF
TRBV4-3,TRBJ2-1,13,.,many,TGCGCCAGCAGCCCGAATGCCGCGGCGGAGCAGTTCTTC,CASSPNAAAEQFF
TRBV7-9,TRBJ2-7,15,TRBD2,.,TGTGCCAGCAGCTACGGACTAGCGGGAGCAGAAGAGCAGTACTTC,CASSYGLAGAEEQYF
TRBV4-3,TRBJ2-7,13,.,.,TGCGCCAGCAGCCAGTACCCACCTAACGAGCAGTACTTC,CASSQYPPNEQYF
TRBV5-4,TRBJ1-3,16,.,.,TGTGCCAGCAGCTTAGGGGGGGCGAACCCTGGAAACACCATATATTTT,CASSLGGANPGNTIYF
TRBV27,TRBJ2-7,16,TRBD2,.,TGTGCCAGCCAAGGACTAGCGGGAGGGCCTCAATACGAGCAGTACTTC,CASQGLAGGPQYEQYF
TRBV4-3,TRBJ2-7,15,.,.,TGCGCCAGCAGCCAAGATATTAGCCAGGGTGACGAGCAGTACTTC,CASSQDISQGDEQYF
TRBV27,TRBJ2-7,15,.,.,TGTGCCAGCAGTCTCCTCGGGGGCGGCTCCTACGAGCAGTACTTC,CASSLLGGGSYEQYF
TRBV5-1,TRBJ1-1,15,TRBD1,.,TGCGCCAGCAGCGCGGCAGGGGGGGCGAACACTGAAGCTTTCTTT,CASSAAGGANTEAFF
TRBV7-7,TRBJ2-7,14,TRBD1,.,TGTGCTAGCAGTACTGACAGGGGCTCCTACGAGCAGTACTTC,CASSTDRGSYEQYF
TRBV2,TRBJ2-1,17,TRBD2,.,TGTGCCAGCAGATTCCTACTAGCGGATAGCTCCTACAATGAGCAGTTCTTC,CASRFLLADSSYNEQFF
TRBV4-1,TRBJ2-7,13,.,once,TGCGCCAGCAGCCAAGATCTCGAATACGAGCAGTACTTC,CASSQDLEYEQYF
TRBV27,TRBJ1-5,16,.,.,TGTGCCAGCAGCCCCCTGGAGGCGGTAGGGGCCAAACCCCAGCATTTT,CASSPLEAVGAKPQHF
TRBV6-1,TRBJ2-1,13,TRBD2,.,TGTGCCAGCAGTGGCGGGGGAAGCAGTGAGCAGTTCTTC,CASSGGGSSEQFF
TRBV2,TRBJ2-1,16,.,.,TGTGCCAGCAGTAAAAAGCCGGGACCACATTACAATGAGCAGTTCTTC,CASSKKPGPHYNEQFF
TRBV5-1,TRBJ2-2,15,TRBD1,.,TGCGCCAGCACCCCGTGGACAGGGGGAACCGGGGAGCTGTTTTTT,CASTPWTGGTGELFF
TRBV27,TRBJ2-1,14,.,.,TGTGCCAGCACCTCAAGGGACTCCTACAATGAGCAGTTCTTC,CASTSRDSYNEQFF
TRBV27,TRBJ2-7,16,TRBD1,once,TGTGCCAGCAGCCGCAGAAGACAGGGGGTTACCTACGAGCAGTACTTC,CASSRRRQGVTYEQYF
TRBV4-1,TRBJ2-3,15,TRBD2,.,TGCGCCAGCAGCCTCACGACTAGCAGATCAGATACGCAGTATTTT,CASSLTTSRSDTQYF